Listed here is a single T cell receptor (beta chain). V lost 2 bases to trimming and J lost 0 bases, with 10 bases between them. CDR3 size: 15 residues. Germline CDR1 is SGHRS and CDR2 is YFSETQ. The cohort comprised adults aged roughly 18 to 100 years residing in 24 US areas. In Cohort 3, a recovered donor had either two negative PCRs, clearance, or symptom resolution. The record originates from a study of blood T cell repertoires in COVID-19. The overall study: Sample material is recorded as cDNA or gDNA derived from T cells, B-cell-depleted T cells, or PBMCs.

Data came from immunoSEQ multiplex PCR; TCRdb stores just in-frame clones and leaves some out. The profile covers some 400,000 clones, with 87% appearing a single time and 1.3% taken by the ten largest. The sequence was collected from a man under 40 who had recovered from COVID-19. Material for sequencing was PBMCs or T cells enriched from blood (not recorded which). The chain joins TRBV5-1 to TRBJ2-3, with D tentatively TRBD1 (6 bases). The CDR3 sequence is CASSFGQHSTDTQYF. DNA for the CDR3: TGCGCCAGCAGCTTCGGACAGCATAGCACAGATACGCAGTATTTT.